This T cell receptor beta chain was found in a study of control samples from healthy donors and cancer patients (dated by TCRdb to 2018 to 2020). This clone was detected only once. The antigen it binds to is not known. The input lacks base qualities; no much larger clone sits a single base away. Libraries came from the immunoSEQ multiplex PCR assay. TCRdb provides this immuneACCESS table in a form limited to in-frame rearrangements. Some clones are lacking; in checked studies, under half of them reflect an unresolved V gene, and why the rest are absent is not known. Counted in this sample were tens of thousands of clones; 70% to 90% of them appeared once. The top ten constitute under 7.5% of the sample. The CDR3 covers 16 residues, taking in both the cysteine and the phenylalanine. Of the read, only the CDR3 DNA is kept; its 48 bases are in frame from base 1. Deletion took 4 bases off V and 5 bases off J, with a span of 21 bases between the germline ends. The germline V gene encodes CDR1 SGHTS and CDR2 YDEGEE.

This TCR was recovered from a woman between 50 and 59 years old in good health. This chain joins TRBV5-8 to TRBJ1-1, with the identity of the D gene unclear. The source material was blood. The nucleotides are TGTGCCAGCAGCAGTGCTTTGGTGATAGGACGTACTGAAGCTTTCTTT. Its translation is CASSSALVIGRTEAFF.